The following is a T cell receptor beta chain sequence with its context. Antigen specificity is unknown. The method was immunoSEQ multiplex PCR; TCRdb's version includes in-frame clones alone and lacks a portion of them. The table records about 6,000 clones, 76% of them present only once. The CDR3 extends over 11 amino acids. The germline V gene encodes CDR1 SQVTM and CDR2 ANQGSEA. With 1 base removed from V and 5 bases from J, the gap between germline ends came to 3 bases. The data were obtained in a study of tumor-infiltrating lymphocytes in localized non-small cell lung cancer. Findings and caveats of the study: T-cell fraction did not differ between immunotypes IM1 and IM2.

The sequenced sample consisted of lung tumor tissue. V and J are TRBV29-1 and TRBJ2-1; D remains unclear. The clonotype was recovered from a human donor with non-small cell lung cancer. CDR3 amino acids: CSVEGHNEQFF. In DNA form, the CDR3 reads TGCAGCGTTGAAGGCCACAATGAGCAGTTCTTC.